The clone carrying this T cell receptor (beta chain) was counted a few times. Data came from immunoSEQ multiplex PCR; TCRdb stores just in-frame clones and leaves some out. The sample has fewer than 250,000 clones, 86% seen once. This entry belongs to a study of blood T cell repertoires in COVID-19. CDR1 is MNHNS, CDR2 SASEGT, per germline. CDR3 length: 15 amino acids. Unmatched junction bases numbered 0, after V lost 2 bases and J lost 0 bases. The genes are TRBV6-1 and TRBJ2-7; 11 bases map to TRBD2. Sample: PBMCs or T cells enriched from blood (not recorded which). This receptor was taken from a woman aged 45-65 years who had recovered from COVID-19. The CDR3 is CASSELAGGSYEQYF. The CDR3 coding sequence is TGTGCCAGCAGTGAACTAGCGGGGGGCTCCTACGAGCAGTACTTC.